This is a list of T cell receptor beta chains from one sample in a study of shared clonotypes between healthy human individuals. Assay: immunoSEQ multiplex PCR; the TCRdb copy retains only in-frame clones and omits some. The sample carries around 2,000,000 clones, 90% to 95% recorded once. The sample consisted of naive CD8+ T cells from PBMCs. The source of these receptors is a man aged 18-30 years in good health. Some clones in this sample may be carry-over from other donors' samples. The CDR3 runs from the conserved cysteine through the conserved F or W. The order of the fields is clone size, J gene, V gene, D gene, CDR3 DNA, CDR3 protein. D genes are given only for firm matches. The size field is filled for only some rows; it gives once, few, many or a size class.

-	TRBJ2-1	TRBV29-1	-	TGCAGCGTCTTCGACGACAGGAAGCAGTTCTTC	CSVFDDRKQFF
-	TRBJ2-7	TRBV15	TRBD2	TGTGCCACCAGCAGTGGACTAGCGGGAGCTGAAGAGCAGTACTTC	CATSSGLAGAEEQYF
-	TRBJ2-3	TRBV13	TRBD2	TGTGCCAGCAGCTCAGGGACTAGCGGGAGGCCATTAGATACGCAGTATTTT	CASSSGTSGRPLDTQYF
-	TRBJ2-1	TRBV10-3	-	TGTGCCATCAGTGAATCCGACCTGCGCTCCTACAATGAGCAGTTCTTC	CAISESDLRSYNEQFF
few	TRBJ2-7	TRBV7-9	-	TGTGCCAGCAGCTCGGGGACAACCCTTTCCTACGAGCAGTACTTC	CASSSGTTLSYEQYF
-	TRBJ2-7	TRBV6-5	TRBD2	TGTGCCAGCAGGAAGGGACTAGCCGCCTCCTACGAGCAGTACTTC	CASRKGLAASYEQYF
-	TRBJ2-5	TRBV7-9	-	TGTGCCAGCATCCCCGGGAACCCCCAAGAGACCCAGTACTTC	CASIPGNPQETQYF
-	TRBJ2-6	TRBV7-9	-	TGTGCCAGCGATGGACCGACGCGCTTTAGGGCCAACGTCCTGACTTTC	CASDGPTRFRANVLTF
-	TRBJ1-1	TRBV7-9	-	TGTGCCAGCAGCCCGCATGTTGGACCGGAGATCACTGAAGCTTTCTTT	CASSPHVGPEITEAFF
-	TRBJ2-7	TRBV11-2	TRBD1	TGTGCCAGCAGCTTAAATTGGGGACAGGGCCACCGGGAGCAGTACTTC	CASSLNWGQGHREQYF
-	TRBJ2-3	TRBV19	-	TGTGCCAGTAGTACGGCGAGGGAAGGCACAGATACGCAGTATTTT	CASSTAREGTDTQYF
-	TRBJ2-4	TRBV7-3	-	TGTGCCAGCAGCTTAGAGGGGTATACCTACATTCAGTACTTC	CASSLEGYTYIQYF
-	TRBJ1-4	TRBV25-1	-	TGTGCCAGCAGTGAGACGAGAACTAATGAAAAACTGTTTTTT	CASSETRTNEKLFF
-	TRBJ1-5	TRBV2	-	TGTGCCAGCAGTGAAGGTCCGGTGAAGTGGCCCCAGCATTTT	CASSEGPVKWPQHF
-	TRBJ2-1	TRBV28	TRBD2	TGTGCCAGCACCCGACTAGCGAGGTTAAATGAGCAGTTCTTC	CASTRLARLNEQFF
once	TRBJ2-7	TRBV7-3	TRBD1	TGTGCCAGCAGCTTAAGCGCCGTGGACAGGGGGATAAGGGGTGAGCAGTACTTC	CASSLSAVDRGIRGEQYF
-	TRBJ2-7	TRBV12-5	-	TGTGCTAGTGGAGACGACGACTACGAGCAGTACTTC	CASGDDDYEQYF
-	TRBJ1-1	TRBV19	-	TGTGCCAGTAGTATGTGGGGGGAGCTGAACACTGAAGCTTTCTTT	CASSMWGELNTEAFF
-	TRBJ1-1	TRBV28	-	TGTGCCAGCAGTTTGAACCCGAACACTGAAGCTTTCTTT	CASSLNPNTEAFF
once	TRBJ2-5	TRBV28	-	TGTGCCAGCTGTTCTGGGGGAACTATCTGGGAGACCCAGTACTTC	CASCSGGTIWETQYF
-	TRBJ1-1	TRBV9	-	TGTGCCAGCAGCGTAGTCCATCGGGGAGTCGACACTGAAGCTTTCTTT	CASSVVHRGVDTEAFF
-	TRBJ1-5	TRBV28	-	TGTGCCAGCAGTTTAGACCCAGGGGAACAGCCCCAGCATTTT	CASSLDPGEQPQHF
-	TRBJ2-1	TRBV5-4	TRBD2	TGTGCCAGCAGCACCGGACTAGCGGGAGGCAATGAGCAGTTCTTC	CASSTGLAGGNEQFF
-	TRBJ2-3	TRBV4-3	TRBD2	TGCGCCAGCAGCCAGCTAGCGGCTGCTAGCACAGATACGCAGTATTTT	CASSQLAAASTDTQYF
-	TRBJ2-1	TRBV7-9	TRBD2	TGTGCCAGCAGCTTTGTTCGCCGAATGGCGGGAGAAATAAATGAGCAGTTCTTC	CASSFVRRMAGEINEQFF
-	TRBJ1-2	TRBV28	-	TGTGCCAGCCTGGAACAGCCTAACTATGGCTACACCTTC	CASLEQPNYGYTF
-	TRBJ2-5	TRBV15	-	TGTGCCACCAGCACGGGACCTCAAGAGACCCAGTACTTC	CATSTGPQETQYF
-	TRBJ2-3	TRBV7-6	-	TGTGCCAGCAGCTCCCAGGCTGCGGGCACAGATACGCAGTATTTT	CASSSQAAGTDTQYF
-	TRBJ1-2	TRBV21-1	-	TGTGCCAGCAGCACTCCCGTTGGTGAGGACTATGGCTACACCTTC	CASSTPVGEDYGYTF
-	TRBJ1-2	TRBV29-1	TRBD1	TGCAGCGTTGTAAGGGGGCGTCTCGATGGCTACACCTTC	CSVVRGRLDGYTF
-	TRBJ2-7	TRBV4-1	-	TGCGCCAGCAGCCAAGATAGAAGCGAGCAGTACTTC	CASSQDRSEQYF
-	TRBJ2-5	TRBV27	TRBD2	TGTGCCAGCAGTCCCGAGCGGGAGCCTACCGAACAAGAGACCCAGTACTTC	CASSPEREPTEQETQYF
-	TRBJ1-5	TRBV7-9	-	TGTGCCAGCCTCTATAGCAATCAGCCCCAGCATTTT	CASLYSNQPQHF
once	TRBJ1-2	TRBV19	-	TGTGCCTCAAAGGGGGGGCCCTCACCCTATGGCTACACCTTC	CASKGGPSPYGYTF
-	TRBJ1-6	TRBV28	-	TGTGCCAGCACCACTCCCGGACAGCGAAATTCACCCCTCCACTTT	CASTTPGQRNSPLHF
-	TRBJ2-5	TRBV28	-	TGTGCCAGCAGTTTAATCGCCGGTCAGGGGCGTACACCTTACGAGACCCAGTACTTC	CASSLIAGQGRTPYETQYF
-	TRBJ2-7	TRBV15	-	TGTGCCACCAGCAGAGAACGGGTTGCTTACGAGCAGTACTTC	CATSRERVAYEQYF
-	TRBJ2-3	TRBV10-1	-	TGCGCCAGCTGCCGACCCAATCCCACAGATACGCAGTATTTT	CASCRPNPTDTQYF
few	TRBJ2-7	TRBV7-9	-	TGTGCCAGCAGCTTAACAGGGCGTTCCTACGAGCAGTACTTC	CASSLTGRSYEQYF
-	TRBJ2-7	TRBV28	-	TGTGCCAGCAGTTCCAACCCAGCGGCTACCTACGAGCAGTACTTC	CASSSNPAATYEQYF
-	TRBJ2-3	TRBV19	TRBD2	TGTGCCAGTAGCTTACTAGCGGGAAGCACAGATACGCAGTATTTT	CASSLLAGSTDTQYF
-	TRBJ2-7	TRBV13	-	TGTGCCAGCAGCTTAGGCGGGAACCACTACGAGCAGTACTTC	CASSLGGNHYEQYF
few	TRBJ1-1	TRBV30	-	TGTGCCTGGAGGCTGAACACTGAAGCTTTCTTT	CAWRLNTEAFF
-	TRBJ2-7	TRBV7-9	-	TGTGCCAGCAGCGGGCACAGTGCCTACGAGCAGTACTTC	CASSGHSAYEQYF
-	TRBJ2-3	TRBV18	TRBD2	TGTGCCAGCTCACCAGAGGAGCGGGAGTGGGCAGATACGCAGTATTTT	CASSPEEREWADTQYF
few	TRBJ1-1	TRBV4-2	-	TGTGCCAGCAGCCAAGGGAACACTGAAGCTTTCTTT	CASSQGNTEAFF
-	TRBJ2-7	TRBV28	-	TGTGCCAGCAGTTATATGGACAGATATGACGAGCAGTACTTC	CASSYMDRYDEQYF